This T cell receptor (beta chain) stems from a study of blood T cell repertoires in COVID-19. Study in general: Acute-phase and convalescent COVID-19 samples originated in the United States, Italy and Spain. PBMCs, B-cell-depleted T cells, or T cells were the source of the cDNA or gDNA that made up the material.

Produced via immunoSEQ multiplex PCR; TCRdb's table is partial and in-frame only. Among around 190,000 clones, 87% were seen once, and the ten largest hold about 9.4%. Participants came from 24 US areas, aged about 18 to 100 years. Categorization into cohorts depended on clinical history that participants reported. This clonotype was obtained from a man aged 18 to 30 with acute COVID-19. The sequenced material came from PBMCs or T cells enriched from blood (not recorded which).

CDR3 coding DNA: TGTGCCAGCACCCCAGGACAGAGCTCTGGAAACACCATATATTTT. Translation: CASTPGQSSGNTIYF. The chain combines TRBV3-1 (or the pseudogene TRBV3-2) with TRBJ1-3; D may be TRBD1 (6 bases). The germline V gene has CDR1 LGHDT and CDR2 YNNKEL (reference sequence). With 7 bases removed from V and 0 bases from J, the gap between germline ends came to 13 bases. The CDR3 has 15 amino acids.